This TCR beta chain came from a study of blood T cell repertoires in COVID-19. After removal of 2 bases from V and 0 bases from J, the junction contained 4 bases not matched to a gene. The CDR3 contains 17 residues. Germline assignment: CDR1 MNHEY and CDR2 SVGEGT. Repertoires were generated with immunoSEQ multiplex PCR, while TCRdb's copy carries only in-frame clones and drops some. The data show over 150,000 clones, with approximately 90% seen just once and 15% to 20% held by the top ten. Source material: peripheral blood. The chain combines TRBV6-2 or TRBV6-3 with TRBJ2-7, with 13 positions matching TRBD2. The receptor comes from a man between 45 and 60 years old with COVID-19, enrolled during active disease. The CDR3 sequence is CASSYRGTSGVSYEQYF. The CDR3 bases are TGTGCCAGCAGTTACAGGGGGACTAGCGGGGTCTCCTACGAGCAGTACTTC.